This T cell receptor (beta chain) was observed in a study of regulatory T cells in long-lasting Graves disease. Described time point: persistent/refractory GD, antithyroid drugs over 5 years with positive TRAb. Following extraction of RNA from PBMCs, that RNA was used to make the TCR library. V was trimmed by 8 bases and J by 3 bases, leaving 14 bases between them. The V gene's germline CDR1 is SNHLY and CDR2 FYNNEI. The CDR3 totals 14 residues. CDR3-region Arm-PCR and iRepertoire HTBI primers produced the TCR beta libraries. Per the original data handling: Identification of gene segments yielded some 62 TRBV and over 12 TRBJ across samples. TCRdb reprocessed the multiplex PCR reads via MiXCR and lists one record per CDR3 protein. These V and J calls rely on TCRdb rather than the paper's analysis. The sample has 400,000 to 450,000 distinct CDR3 sequences, around a quarter seen once; the top ten hold about a quarter.

Concerning this clonotype: A read error may be the cause here, since a much bigger clone is one base away.

The starting material was peripheral blood mononuclear cells (PBMCs), obtained when the disease was refractory, from a patient treated with antithyroid drugs. The chain recombines TRBV2 with TRBJ1-3, with D unresolved. This TCR was recovered from a female donor with Graves disease. In DNA form, the CDR3 reads TGTGCCAGCCGCTCGGAACCTCTTGGAAACACCATATATTTT. Amino acid sequence: CASRSEPLGNTIYF.